The rows below give T cell receptor beta chains drawn from one sample of a study of Ad26.COV2.S vaccination and SARS-CoV-2 variants. The table came from immunoSEQ multiplex PCR; TCRdb's copy has only in-frame clones and leaves some out. Of more than 350,000 clones in the sample, roughly 90% were seen once. The sequencing here drew on peripheral blood, taken in a trial of Ad26.COV2.S vaccine versus placebo. All receptors come from a person between 18 and 60 years old who received the Ad26.COV2.S COVID-19 vaccine or a placebo. CDR3s include the opening cysteine and the closing phenylalanine or tryptophan. D genes are given only for firm matches.

v_call: TRBV2
d_call: .
cdr3_aa: CASSDRGEGYWEKLFF

v_call: TRBV28
d_call: TRBD1
cdr3_aa: CASSLWTGGTDTQYF

v_call: TRBV5-4
d_call: .
cdr3_aa: CASSSQGAKAKNIQYF

v_call: TRBV30
d_call: .
cdr3_aa: CAWSTEQNTGELFF

v_call: TRBV5-4
d_call: .
cdr3_aa: CASSSDGYGYTF

v_call: TRBV4-3
d_call: .
cdr3_aa: CASSQGPNSYEQYF

v_call: TRBV23-1
d_call: .
cdr3_aa: CASSQRPQGIEKLFF

v_call: TRBV11-2
d_call: TRBD1
cdr3_aa: CASSPEDRSNQPQHF

v_call: TRBV10-3
d_call: .
cdr3_aa: CAISGNSYNEQFF

v_call: TRBV24-1
d_call: .
cdr3_aa: CAVGGPKAGELFF

v_call: TRBV29-1
d_call: .
cdr3_aa: CSAGVGYEQYF

v_call: TRBV6-1
d_call: .
cdr3_aa: CASSEQGHTEAFF

v_call: TRBV9
d_call: TRBD1
cdr3_aa: CASSPRDRVTEAFF

v_call: TRBV5-1
d_call: .
cdr3_aa: CASRREGIGYTEAFF

v_call: TRBV20-1
d_call: .
cdr3_aa: CSARDFNEQYF

v_call: TRBV2
d_call: .
cdr3_aa: CASVAKLNTGELFF

v_call: TRBV30
d_call: .
cdr3_aa: CAWSYPGDEKLFF

v_call: TRBV10-2
d_call: .
cdr3_aa: CASSLDSLYGYTF

v_call: TRBV12-3/TRBV12-4
d_call: .
cdr3_aa: CASSLGRETQYF

v_call: TRBV7-2
d_call: .
cdr3_aa: CASSLAGSGANVLTF

v_call: TRBV5-6
d_call: .
cdr3_aa: CASSLLRSGTSTDTQYF

v_call: TRBV27
d_call: .
cdr3_aa: CASSPRWSGGQPQHF

v_call: TRBV18
d_call: .
cdr3_aa: CASSLPGSGNTIYF

v_call: TRBV3-1/TRBV3-2
d_call: .
cdr3_aa: CASSQDEGSYNEQFF

v_call: TRBV6-5
d_call: TRBD1
cdr3_aa: CASSYSRGPGYEQYF

v_call: TRBV9
d_call: .
cdr3_aa: CASSVTPTNTEAFF

v_call: TRBV18
d_call: .
cdr3_aa: CASSSAVYEQYF

v_call: TRBV5-5
d_call: TRBD1
cdr3_aa: CASSLSPGQGSQETQYF

v_call: TRBV27
d_call: TRBD2
cdr3_aa: CASSPRTSGILRYEQYF

v_call: TRBV3-1/TRBV3-2
d_call: .
cdr3_aa: CASSRPGEGRGRGGVTGELFF

v_call: TRBV24-1
d_call: .
cdr3_aa: CATSDGRLNTEAFF

v_call: TRBV6-2/TRBV6-3
d_call: .
cdr3_aa: CASSPLGQPQHF

v_call: TRBV4-3
d_call: .
cdr3_aa: CASSQERDGGELFF

v_call: TRBV6-6
d_call: .
cdr3_aa: CASSHLRLQDEQFF

v_call: TRBV28
d_call: .
cdr3_aa: CASSLQSNYGYTF

v_call: TRBV10-3
d_call: .
cdr3_aa: CAISDDQETQYF

v_call: TRBV18
d_call: .
cdr3_aa: CASSSDNMNTEAFF

v_call: TRBV10-3
d_call: TRBD2
cdr3_aa: CAISGGLAGGGADTQYF